This TCR beta chain was profiled in a study of T cell responses to AZD1222 COVID-19 vaccine. Broader study findings: Repertoire sampling was restricted to post-peak T cell response timepoints. Spike-specific TCR breadth and depth both grew after two AZD1222 doses.

Trimming left V 4 bases short and J 0 bases short, with 13 bases between. CDR3 size: 16 residues. Per germline, CDR1 SEHNR and CDR2 FQNEAQ (reference sequence). The assay was immunoSEQ multiplex PCR, and TCRdb's table has in-frame clones only and misses some. The repertoire has about 140,000 clones, roughly 90% of them found once; the top ten carry about 3%. Notes on this clone: The antigen is undetermined.

Sequencing used peripheral blood, obtained on day 0 of AZD1222 vaccination. This sequence joins TRBV7-9 and TRBJ1-5, with D perhaps matching TRBD1 (6 bases). This receptor was identified in an adult in good health. CDR3 sequence: CASSSSDRNSNQPQHF. Here the CDR3 DNA reads TGTGCCAGCAGCTCCAGCGACAGGAATAGCAATCAGCCCCAGCATTTT.